This T cell receptor beta chain was found in a study of cytomegalovirus exposure and HLA in healthy donors (TCRdb year 2017). Regarding the study in general: An earlier analysis of under 600 of the donors reported approximately 300 Gb of sequence data and around 120 million unique TCR beta sequences from about 200 million T cells. Roughly 320 gigabases of sequencing data and approximately 92 million unique TCR sequences made up an early release that covered approximately 700 HLA-typed donors. Of the roughly 400 genotyped donors, around 81% fell in the genetic ancestry cluster associated with self-reported Caucasian donors. The aim of the study was to test whether cataloging public T cell receptors could identify signatures of past pathogen exposure. The study used immunosequencing to profile the T cell repertoires of several hundred subjects and linked those repertoires to cytomegalovirus serostatus. Along with the roughly 670-subject first cohort, a separate validation cohort of over 90 different subjects was used. To predict cytomegalovirus infection status, the study brought together high-throughput TCR immunosequencing, statistical association of individual TCRs with disease status, and machine learning. A later analysis re-examined previously published TCR beta repertoires from about 670 donors and added high-resolution HLA genotyping to investigate patterns of TCR occurrence. Rather than using new phenotypic data, the later analysis identified candidate immune exposures from TCR beta sequences and from how often those sequences occurred across donors. To decide whether each TCR beta V gene segment behaved as functional or pseudogenic, an earlier analysis of some 600 of the donors relied on high-throughput TCR beta sequencing. Donor age, sex, ethnicity and CMV serostatus were collected together with the repertoire data. A later genetic analysis took genome-wide SNP genotypes for about three fifths of the roughly 670 donors and used that subset as a discovery cohort. All discovery cohort repertoires had been generated using a single sequencing platform. Class I and class II HLA loci were covered by the typing at four-digit resolution. Typing coverage differed by locus: A, B, C, DRB1 and DQB1 were typed in roughly 620-630 donors, DQA1 in about 550, DPA1 in roughly 590, and DPB1 in 450 to 480. Roughly five DR-DQ haplotypes were treated as single units for association and clustering because of strong linkage in the cohort. On average, roughly 240,000 unique TCR beta nucleotide sequences were sequenced per donor among 300 to 500 genotyped donors of the cohort, with 15% to 20% of those sequences being non-productive. General conclusions and limits of the study: V-gene and J-gene trimming of TCR beta chains was associated with a missense DCLRE1C variant in a later genetic analysis, and the association was replicated in an independent cohort. Because HLA typing was missing for some donors at each locus, association tests included only the typed subset. Most TCR sequences were seen in very few donors, while some public TCRs were found in many individuals. When HLA alleles, especially DR and DQ, strongly co-occurred, attributing TCR associations to individual alleles was difficult. Sequencing depth was assumed to be roughly uniform across donors in the presence/absence analyses, though that assumption may not hold. In a later analysis, TCR association rates were found to vary across HLA loci, with the most associated TCRs seen for DRB1 alleles and the fewest for HLA-C alleles. Linkage disequilibrium might explain the correlated functional status among segregating V segments, but an unknown experimental factor could not be ruled out. Because counts were too low, roughly 16 rarely observed V segments, including chromosome 9 orphons, were left out of the earlier analysis of approximately 580 of the donors. This cohort had only TCR beta chains sequenced, and the lack of alpha or paired-chain data limited which features could be detected. The only immune exposure information available for the cohort was CMV serostatus. In an earlier analysis of fewer than 700 of the donors, most TCR beta V segments appeared in productive rearrangements about 87% or about 30% of the time, broadly matching IMGT annotations. In a later analysis, some 17,000 TCR beta sequences were associated with specific HLA alleles at a false discovery rate of 0.05. A further reported finding was that TCR beta sequences accurately predicted the HLA-A and HLA-B alleles for most subjects in the first cohort. In vitro tests confirmed that a few of the cytomegalovirus-associated TCR beta chains recognize cytomegalovirus antigens. It was suggested by the authors that the approach could potentially be generalized to other disease states and immunological phenotypes. The sequencing pipeline was judged likely to have produced a cluster of highly shared sequence variants as a technical artifact. The 87-base-pair reads could not distinguish some IMGT-functional V segments, including TRBV6-2 and TRBV6-3, so those segments were excluded. In a later analysis, HLA-associated TCR beta chains were found to be more clonally expanded and to have lower generation probabilities than equally common non-associated chains. In both the original and validation cohorts, the classifier was reported to diagnose cytomegalovirus status with high specificity and sensitivity. A later analysis reported that several top co-occurrence clusters appeared linked to parvovirus B19, influenza, CMV and Epstein-Barr virus. Compared with the approximately 600-donor mean, donors in an Asian-associated ancestry cluster had fewer N-insertions in productive TCRs, according to a later genetic analysis. Most CMV-associated TCR beta chains appeared to be HLA-restricted in a later analysis, and the HLA associations seemed to be driven largely by CMV exposure. The study gave a list of some 150 TCR beta chains associated with cytomegalovirus.

Details on this clone: The specificity of this receptor is unknown. Per-nucleotide qualities are absent, and no much larger clonotype sits a single base away.

Library method: the immunoSEQ multiplex PCR assay. For the multiplex PCR, a mixture combining 60 forward primers for TCR Vbeta segments and 13 reverse primers for TCR Jbeta segments was used. The CDR3 region of rearranged TCR beta genes was amplified from genomic DNA by a multiplex PCR assay. The amplified TCR beta libraries were sequenced on the Illumina HiSeq System as 87-base-pair reads. From the authors' description of their analysis: A later analysis tallied tens of millions of unique TCR beta chains across the 650 to 750 repertoires, and some 10 million of those chains were shared by two or more donors. To remove PCR and sequencing errors, raw reads were error-corrected and collapsed into unique sequences using a nearest-neighbor algorithm that merged closely related sequences. CDR3 sequences were aligned to IMGT reference sequences to assign V, D and J gene segments. Each retained sequence needed at least a six-nucleotide match to both a V gene segment and a J gene segment. A rearrangement counted as productive if the CDR3 had no stop codons and remained in frame with V and J, and every other rearrangement counted as non-productive. Following IMGT convention, CDR3 was defined as the stretch from the second conserved V-encoded cysteine to the conserved J-encoded phenylalanine. Sequences without an unambiguous match to a single V gene segment were excluded from the earlier analysis of several hundred of the donors. An earlier analysis of fewer than 750 of the donors classified V segments as functional when productive rearrangements were above 56.7% and as segregating when the standard deviation between donors was above 5%. A statistical classification framework was built for diagnosing cytomegalovirus status from the catalog of TCR beta chain sequences. V and J gene assignment, in a later analysis, came from comparing TCR nucleotide sequences with IMGT/GENE-DB human TR gene sequences. Using the TCRdist pipeline, a later analysis assigned CDR3 sequences along with most-parsimonious VDJ recombination scenarios. A later analysis defined each TCR beta chain by its CDR3 amino acid sequence plus V-gene family, and excluded reads lacking a unique V-gene family. To address suspected cross-contamination and a sequencing artifact, a later analysis removed some 620 highly shared, low-generation-probability nucleotide sequences. A later analysis calculated a clonal expansion index for each public chain from normalized within-repertoire ranks of inferred template counts. In a later analysis, generation probabilities were computed with a VDJ recombination model fitted to out-of-frame rearrangements, and the resulting probabilities were checked against IGoR. In a later analysis, hypergeometric tests were used to score TCR-TCR, TCR-HLA and TCR-CMV co-occurrence, with a repertoire-size bias correction applied to TCR pairs. In a later analysis, false discovery rates were estimated by permuting HLA or CMV assignments 20 times. In a later analysis, co-occurring TCRs were grouped with DBSCAN, and TCRdist sequence similarity was added when clustering was performed within HLA-allele-positive subsets. For co-occurrence clustering, repertoires with fewer than 30,000 or more than 120,000 public chains were excluded, along with roughly 5 repertoires with anomalous nucleotide sharing. TCRdb holds this immuneACCESS table with in-frame rearrangements only. Some clones are missing; in checked studies, unresolved V genes explain under half, and the rest has no known cause. The DNA gave D and trimming, while V, J and clone size come from that table. The sample has approximately 170,000 clones on record, more than 70% of them singletons. About 4.6% of the sample lies in the top ten.

Trimming removed 7 bases from V and 3 bases from J, leaving 4 bases between the germline ends. The germline V gene (reference sequence) specifies LNHDA as CDR1 and SQIVND as CDR2. From the cysteine through the phenylalanine, the CDR3 covers 11 amino acids. Only the CDR3 part of the read is kept: 33 bases, read in frame from the first base. The cohort comprised some 680 healthy bone marrow donors. Cohort members were all nominally healthy when sampled, although unrecorded immune exposures were likely present. The donor was CMV seropositive and was included in the group of 250 to 350 seropositive cohort members. Every donor gave a peripheral blood sample, and the peripheral blood mononuclear cells from that sample were used for TCR beta sequencing. Genomic DNA was extracted from the blood cell samples with the Qiagen DNeasy Blood Extraction Kit.

Rearrangement joined TRBV19 to TRBJ1-3; no D gene call is confident. Sequencing was carried out using PBMCs. The sequence was obtained from a man aged 25 to 40 in good health and CMV-seropositive. The CDR3: CASTVGNTIYF. The DNA sequence follows: TGTGCCAGTACCGTTGGAAACACCATATATTTT.